These T cell receptor beta chains were read from a single sample in a study of CD8+ T cells in alopecia areata. Here immunoSEQ multiplex PCR was the method, and the copy in TCRdb shows in-frame clones only, minus some. The data contain under 350,000 clones, roughly 64% of them singletons. Sequencing used CD4+ T cells sorted from blood, obtained at week 24, from a patient treated with tofacitinib. The receptor source for this set is a human donor with alopecia areata. The CDR3 runs from the conserved cysteine through the conserved F or W. D genes are given only for firm matches. Not all rows give a size; the values are once, few, many and, for expanded clones, a class.

D,size,V,J,DNA,CDR3
TRBD1,NA,TRBV6-6,TRBJ1-2,TGTGCCAGCAGCCAAGGACAGGGTGGTGGCTACACCTTC,CASSQGQGGGYTF
TRBD1,NA,TRBV5-1,TRBJ2-5,TGCGCCAGCAGCCATGGGACAGGGTTCCAAGAGACCCAGTACTTC,CASSHGTGFQETQYF
TRBD1,NA,TRBV30,TRBJ1-5,TGTGCCTGGAGTAGCGGGGACAGGGTCCAGCCCCAGCATTTT,CAWSSGDRVQPQHF
NA,NA,TRBV18,TRBJ2-7,TGTGCCAGCTCACCCCGGAACTACGAGCAGTACTTC,CASSPRNYEQYF
NA,few,TRBV4-3,TRBJ1-4,TGCGCCAGCAGCCAAGATCGGGGCACAGTTTGGGAAAAACTGTTTTTT,CASSQDRGTVWEKLFF
TRBD1,NA,TRBV29-1,TRBJ2-1,TGCAGCGGCGGGACAGGAAACAATGAGCAGTTCTTC,CSGGTGNNEQFF
NA,NA,TRBV5-1,TRBJ1-5,TGCGCCAGCAGCTTGGGGGGCGGCCTCAATCAGCCCCAGCATTTT,CASSLGGGLNQPQHF
NA,few,TRBV29-1,TRBJ2-7,TGCAGCGTTTCGTCAGGGGGGAGCTCCTACGAGCAGTACTTC,CSVSSGGSSYEQYF
TRBD1,NA,TRBV7-9,TRBJ2-7,TGTGCCAGCAGCCTCATAGGGACAGGGCCACTACCAAACTTC,CASSLIGTGPLPNF
NA,few,TRBV29-1,TRBJ2-5,TGCAGCGCGACACCGGGAGAGACCCAGTACTTC,CSATPGETQYF
NA,few,TRBV12-5,TRBJ2-1,TGTGCTAGTGGTCTATACTCTGGACAGTCTTGGCAGTTCTTC,CASGLYSGQSWQFF